By share of the sample, the clone carrying this T cell receptor (delta chain) is large (0.1 to 1%). TCRdb re-analyzed the RT-PCR reads via CATT. The profile shows around 1,700 delta-chain clones, around a third of them singletons. Germline V gene lookup returns CDR1 GEAIGNYY and CDR2 EKD. Germline trimming cut 1 base from V and 9 bases from J; bases unmatched to any gene: 13. CDR3 length equals 16 residues. This sample is part of a study of gamma-delta T cells after stem cell transplantation. Sequenced input: gamma-delta T cells. The chain uses TRDV2 and TRDJ1; 10 bases match TRDD3. The receptor was isolated from a human donor. It is not recorded whose cells these are; they may come from a transplant donor. Written as DNA, the CDR3 is TGTGCCTGTGACACGGTTGGATTACTGGGGGATGGTCAACTCATCTTT. This sequence encodes CACDTVGLLGDGQLIF.